This TCR beta chain emerged from a study of brain T cells in children with intractable seizures. From germline, CDR1 is KGHSH and CDR2 LQKENI. V lost 3 bases and J 0 bases, leaving 3 bases between the germline ends. The CDR3 length is 12 residues. Sequencing was performed with immunoSEQ multiplex PCR; in TCRdb, only in-frame clones are kept and a portion is missing. The sample has tens of thousands of clones; under 95% are singletons. Points from the study as a whole: Absence of clones before surgery may stem from lower sequencing depth. Patients' HCMV serostatus was unknown; virus specificity rests on CDR3 similarity alone.

Sequencing was limited to surgery cases with top T cell transcript signatures in brain tissue. At least one anti-epileptic drug was given before surgery. This clone showed up just once. Its antigen remains unidentified. The same CDR3 can be traced to other DNA sequences in this sample. The chain carries TRBV18 and TRBJ2-7; unclear D gene. The sequence derives from a boy in the first two years of life with tuberous sclerosis and intractable seizures. This sample comprised peripheral blood, obtained at surgery. The CDR3 is CASSPSSYEQYF. For the CDR3, the DNA is TGTGCCAGCTCACCGTCCTCCTACGAGCAGTACTTC.